Below, 32 T cell receptor beta chains from the same sample are listed, as sequenced in a study of blood T cell repertoires in COVID-19. The repertoire was sequenced with immunoSEQ multiplex PCR; TCRdb's copy has only in-frame clones and lacks some. Of around 250,000 clones in the sample, approximately 88% were seen once. Sequencing was performed on peripheral blood. The receptor source for this set is a woman aged 70-85 years with COVID-19, enrolled during active disease.

The chain is built from TRBV11-2 and TRBJ1-3; TRBD1 agrees at 7 bases. The V gene end was trimmed by 4 bases and the J gene end by 4 bases; junction bases not matched to a gene: 7. The CDR3 runs to 15 residues. Germline V gene lookup returns CDR1 SGHAT and CDR2 FQNNGV. CDR3 region: CASSSFPGQGNTIYF. The DNA for the CDR3 is TGTGCCAGCAGCTCTTTCCCGGGACAGGGAAACACCATATATTTT.

The V gene is TRBV5-1, the J gene TRBJ1-4, with 7 nucleotides matching TRBD1. Unmatched junction bases numbered 11, after V lost 4 bases and J lost 8 bases. Germline V gene sequence: CDR1 SGHRS, CDR2 YFSETQ. This CDR3 is 15 amino acids long. Here the CDR3 reads CASSGRQGRMEKLFF. CDR3 sequence (DNA): TGCGCCAGCAGCGGGAGACAGGGACGCATGGAAAAACTGTTTTTT.

The chain has TRBV20-1 and TRBJ1-4, with D unresolved. The CDR3 runs to 14 residues. The V gene lost 3 bases and the J gene lost 7 bases, with 15 bases spanning the gap. Looked up from germline, CDR1 is DFQATT and CDR2 is SNEGSKA (reference sequence). CDR3 sequence reads: CSASLGGFGEKLFF. The DNA for the CDR3 is TGCAGTGCTAGTCTTGGAGGGTTTGGTGAAAAACTGTTTTTT.

The V and J genes are TRBV5-4 and TRBJ1-2; maybe TRBD1 (5 bases). Looked up from germline, CDR1 is SGHNT and CDR2 is YYREEE (reference sequence). V lost 1 base, J lost 4 bases, and 8 bases lay in between. This CDR3 has 13 amino acids. CDR3 protein: CASSLPGIYGYTF. CDR3 in DNA: TGTGCCAGCAGCTTGCCAGGGATCTATGGCTACACCTTC.

This clone was seen a single time. CDR3 nucleotide sequence: TGTGCCAGCAGCCGGGACAGAGCCTACGAGCAGTACTTC. It translates to CASSRDRAYEQYF. The chain is built from TRBV3-1 (or the pseudogene TRBV3-2) and TRBJ2-7; TRBD1 agrees at 7 bases. After removal of 4 bases from V and 2 bases from J, the junction contained 2 bases not matched to a gene. In germline, CDR1 is LGHDT, CDR2 YNNKEL (reference sequence). The CDR3 runs 13 residues.

This clone has only one observation. The V gene is TRBV27, the J gene TRBJ1-6; D not resolved. The CDR3 contains 14 residues. Germline CDR1 reads MNHEY; CDR2 reads SMNVEV (reference sequence). The germline V and J ends were trimmed by 3 bases and 7 bases, with 10 bases remaining between them. The CDR3 DNA follows: TGTGCCAGCAGTTTTGGGCAGATAAATTCACCCCTCCACTTT. It specifies CASSFGQINSPLHF.

The rearrangement uses TRBV18 and TRBJ1-1, with no clear D. V was trimmed by 5 bases and J by 1 base, leaving 11 bases between them. This CDR3 contains 14 residues. Germline V gives CDR1 KGHSH, CDR2 LQKENI. CDR3 residues: CASSIYDTNTEAFF. CDR3 nucleotide sequence: TGTGCCAGCTCAATTTACGACACGAACACTGAAGCTTTCTTT.

This chain connects TRBV25-1 to TRBJ1-2; 8 bases align to TRBD1. CDR1 and CDR2 from the germline V gene are MGHDK and SYGVNS. The CDR3 has 16 residues. The V and J ends lost 4 bases and 4 bases, in that order; junction bases with no gene match: 11. The CDR3 is CASSGGQGLYTYGYTF. CDR3 nucleotides: TGTGCCAGCAGTGGAGGACAGGGCCTCTACACCTATGGCTACACCTTC.

This chain joins TRBV7-3 and TRBJ2-3; 11 nucleotides line up with TRBD2. The length of the CDR3 is 15 residues. J gave up 6 bases and V 8 bases, and 10 bases lay outside the gene matches. Germline-derived CDR1 and CDR2 are SGHTA and FQGTGA. The CDR3 DNA reads as TGTGCCAGCTCGACTAGCGGGACTACGTTGGATACGCAGTATTTT. The encoded protein is CASSTSGTTLDTQYF.

The J gene is TRBJ1-6, the V gene TRBV28; D remains unclear. V was pared by 4 bases and J by 0 bases, with 4 bases between. Germline assignment: CDR1 MDHEN and CDR2 SYDVKM. The CDR3 covers 14 residues. The CDR3 nucleotides read TGTGCCAGCAGTTCTCTCTCCTATAATTCACCCCTCCACTTT. Translated, it gives CASSSLSYNSPLHF. Complete variable domain (other parts from reference TRBV28 and TRBJ1-6): DVKVTQSSRYLVKRTGEKVFLECVQDMDHENMFWYRQDPGLGLRLIYFSYDVKMKEKGDIPEGYSVSREKKERFSLILESASTNQTSMYLCASSSLSYNSPLHFGNGTRLTVT.

This clone was found a few times. The CDR3 loop is CASRRTEMNEQYF. The CDR3 DNA is TGTGCCAGCAGGAGGACAGAGATGAACGAGCAGTACTTC. The chain links TRBV28 to TRBJ2-7, with D possibly matching TRBD1 (6 bases). Trimming removed 6 bases from V and 5 bases from J, with 14 bases in between. This CDR3 contains 13 residues. Germline CDR1 and CDR2: MDHEN and SYDVKM. Full variable domain (outside the CDR3, taken from reference TRBV28 and TRBJ2-7): DVKVTQSSRYLVKRTGEKVFLECVQDMDHENMFWYRQDPGLGLRLIYFSYDVKMKEKGDIPEGYSVSREKKERFSLILESASTNQTSMYLCASRRTEMNEQYFGPGTRLTVT.

Details on this clone: This CDR3 is also generated by other DNA sequences in the sample. The chain is built from TRBV18 and TRBJ2-5; D gene ambiguous. V was trimmed by 2 bases and J by 5 bases, leaving 3 bases between them. This CDR3 is 11 amino acids long. Germline V gene sequence: CDR1 KGHSH, CDR2 LQKENI. As DNA, the CDR3 is TGTGCCAGCTCACCATCGGAGACCCAGTACTTC. Translated, it gives CASSPSETQYF.

The rearrangement uses TRBV11-3 and TRBJ2-1, with 9 nucleotides matching TRBD1. The germline gives CDR1 SGHNT, CDR2 YENEEA. This CDR3 is built from 17 residues. Trimming removed 3 bases from V and 0 bases from J; junction bases left unmatched: 6. CDR3 in DNA: TGTGCCAGCAGCTTGGGACAGGGCCACAGCTCCTACAATGAGCAGTTCTTC. Amino acids: CASSLGQGHSSYNEQFF.

This clone was seen a single time. The chain combines TRBV5-8 with TRBJ2-5; D unclear. CDR1 and CDR2 (germline): SGHTS, YDEGEE. This CDR3 contains 14 residues. V was cut by 0 bases and J by 4 bases, with 10 bases left in between. The CDR3 loop reads CASSLALSRETQYF. As DNA, the CDR3 is TGTGCCAGCAGCTTGGCGCTAAGTAGAGAGACCCAGTACTTC.

The V and J genes are TRBV3-1 (or the pseudogene TRBV3-2) and TRBJ2-3, with unresolved D. Deletions cut 0 bases from V and 4 bases from J, with 8 bases between. CDR3 length equals 14 residues. CDR1 is LGHDT, CDR2 YNNKEL, per germline (reference sequence). CDR3 sequence: CASSQDLAADTQYF. CDR3 in DNA: TGTGCCAGCAGCCAAGATTTGGCGGCAGATACGCAGTATTTT.

The chain carries TRBV9 and TRBJ2-4; 15 bases fit TRBD2. Germline V lookup: CDR1 SGDLS, CDR2 YYNGEE. V shed 4 bases, J shed 1 base, and the junction held 15 bases outside the gene matches. The CDR3 loop spans 21 amino acids. Here the CDR3 DNA reads TGTGCCAGCAGCATGGGACTAGCGGGAGGCTCCGAAAGTAAGGCCAAAAACATTCAGTACTTC. Protein product: CASSMGLAGGSESKAKNIQYF.

The CDR3 DNA follows: TGTGCCAGCAGTGAAGGCGGTCAGGGGGCGCTTATGGAGCTGTTTTTT. Residues: CASSEGGQGALMELFF. The chain joins TRBV25-1 to TRBJ2-2, with 8 bases identical to TRBD1. This CDR3 is built from 16 residues. V lost 2 bases and J lost 10; bases outside the gene matches: 12. Germline V CDR1 and CDR2: MGHDK, SYGVNS. The full variable domain, rest sourced from reference TRBV25-1 and TRBJ2-2, is EADIYQTPRYLVIGTGKKITLECSQTMGHDKMYWYQQDPGMELHLIHYSYGVNSTEKGDLSSESTVSRIRTEHFPLTLESARPSHTSQYLCASSEGGQGALMELFFGEGSRLTVL.

The chain links TRBV30 to TRBJ2-2; D might be TRBD1 (5 bases). V was cut by 5 bases and J by 6 bases, with 25 bases left in between. This CDR3 is 17 amino acids long. Germline values: CDR1 GTSNPN, CDR2 SVGIG (reference sequence). Written as DNA, the CDR3 is TGTGCCTGGCTCTTCCATTCAGGACACTCGGACGCCGGGGAGCTGTTTTTT. Protein: CAWLFHSGHSDAGELFF.

This clone was recorded only once. This CDR3 is CASSQVGGANTGELFF. The CDR3 DNA reads TGTGCCAGCAGCCAAGTGGGCGGGGCGAACACCGGGGAGCTGTTTTTT. The chain couples TRBV3-1 (or the pseudogene TRBV3-2) to TRBJ2-2; the D gene is possibly TRBD2 (6 bases). The V gene lost 1 base and the J gene lost 0 bases, with 9 bases spanning the gap. The CDR3 consists of 16 residues. CDR1 and CDR2 (germline): LGHDT, YNNKEL (reference sequence).

The chain uses TRBV2 and TRBJ2-2; 7 bases line up with TRBD2. From germline, CDR1 is SNHLY and CDR2 FYNNEI. V lost 5 bases to trimming and J lost 2 bases; unmatched junction nucleotides: 2. CDR3 length: 14 amino acids. The chain's CDR3 is CASSTGLNTGELFF. The DNA for the CDR3 is TGTGCCAGCAGTACGGGACTAAACACCGGGGAGCTGTTTTTT. Full variable domain (outside the CDR3, taken from reference TRBV2 and TRBJ2-2): EPEVTQTPSHQVTQMGQEVILRCVPISNHLYFYWYRQILGQKVEFLVSFYNNEISEKSEIFDDQFSVERPDGSNFTLKIRSTKLEDSAMYFCASSTGLNTGELFFGEGSRLTVL.

This chain links TRBV3-1 (or the pseudogene TRBV3-2) with TRBJ2-6; D possibly corresponds to TRBD2 (6 bases). Germline-derived CDR1 and CDR2 are LGHDT and YNNKEL (reference sequence). The CDR3 covers 17 residues. Trimming removed 5 bases from V and 0 bases from J, with 14 bases in between. The CDR3 sequence is CASSNWDSSSGANVLTF. The CDR3 DNA sequence: TGTGCCAGCAGCAACTGGGACTCCTCCTCTGGGGCCAACGTCCTGACTTTC.

The chain is built from TRBV28 and TRBJ1-6; maybe TRBD1 (6 bases). Germline V gene lookup returns CDR1 MDHEN and CDR2 SYDVKM. The V and J ends lost 2 bases and 0 bases respectively, with 11 bases between them. The CDR3 covers 17 residues. CDR3 DNA: TGTGCCAGCAGTTTAGGAACGGACAGCTCCTATAATTCACCCCTCCACTTT. Its translation is CASSLGTDSSYNSPLHF.

The rearrangement uses TRBV7-8 and TRBJ2-6, with D possibly being TRBD2 (5 bases). The CDR3 runs 16 residues. V gave up 2 bases and J gave up 4 bases, with 12 bases separating them. The V gene's germline CDR1 is SGHVS and CDR2 FQNEAQ. CDR3 residues: CASSLISGVGANVLTF. The CDR3 region has the DNA TGTGCCAGCAGCTTAATTTCCGGGGTCGGGGCCAACGTCCTGACTTTC.

The chain recombines TRBV30 with TRBJ1-6; TRBD1 matches 7 bases. CDR3 length: 14 amino acids. The V gene's germline CDR1 is GTSNPN and CDR2 SVGIG (reference sequence). The V segment lost 0 bases and the J segment 7 bases; nucleotides outside the gene matches: 3. The CDR3 region is CAWSVGTENSPLHF. In DNA, the CDR3 is TGTGCCTGGAGTGTAGGGACAGAGAATTCACCCCTCCACTTT.

The V and J genes are TRBV27 and TRBJ2-3, with D unclear. Germline V CDR1 and CDR2: MNHEY, SMNVEV (reference sequence). The CDR3 loop spans 15 amino acids. The V and J ends lost 2 bases and 2 bases respectively, with 11 bases between them. In DNA, the CDR3 is TGTGCCAGCAGTTTACAGGCCCCCTCCACAGATACGCAGTATTTT. Its protein product is CASSLQAPSTDTQYF.

The V and J genes are TRBV4-2 and TRBJ2-2; 16 nucleotides match TRBD2. Germline loops: CDR1 LGHNA, CDR2 YNFKEQ. The CDR3 is made up of 19 amino acids. The trim removed 4 bases at V and 3 bases at J, leaving 8 bases unmatched. The CDR3 spells CASSPAGTSGRADTGELFF. CDR3 in DNA: TGTGCCAGCAGCCCGGCGGGGACTAGCGGGAGGGCCGACACCGGGGAGCTGTTTTTT.

The J gene is TRBJ2-7, the V gene TRBV6-5, with TRBD1 as a possible D gene (6 bases). CDR1 is MNHEY, CDR2 SVGAGI, per germline. The CDR3 extends over 14 amino acids. Trimming removed 5 bases from V and 3 bases from J, with 14 bases in between. CDR3 coding DNA: TGTGCCAGCAGTCCGGACGACAGGAGCTACGAGCAGTACTTC. This translates into CASSPDDRSYEQYF.

The chain uses TRBV9 and TRBJ2-7, with 9 bases fitting TRBD2. With V trimmed by 0 bases and J by 6 bases, 7 bases remained unmatched. The CDR3 has 15 amino acids. Germline V gene sequence: CDR1 SGDLS, CDR2 YYNGEE. CDR3 amino acids: CASSVGLAGAGEQYF. CDR3 sequence (DNA): TGTGCCAGCAGCGTAGGGTTAGCGGGAGCAGGCGAGCAGTACTTC.

The sample holds one count of this clone. This chain links TRBV24-1 with TRBJ2-7; perhaps TRBD1 as D (6 bases). Germline CDR1 and CDR2: KGHDR and SFDVKD. V was shortened by 3 bases and J by 4 bases, with 12 bases between the two germline ends. The CDR3 extends over 14 amino acids. The CDR3 reads CATSDPGVGYEQYF. In nucleotides, the CDR3 is TGTGCCACCAGTGATCCAGGGGTGGGGTACGAGCAGTACTTC.

The chain is built from TRBV7-6 and TRBJ1-5, with D possibly being TRBD1 (6 bases). The germline V gene has CDR1 SGHVS and CDR2 FNYEAQ. V lost 0 bases and J lost 9, with 9 bases in between. This CDR3 is built from 13 residues. CDR3 in DNA: TGTGCCAGCAGCTTAGCAAGGGGGTCGCCCCAGCATTTT. It translates to CASSLARGSPQHF.

The V gene is TRBV6-4, the J gene TRBJ1-1; D remains ambiguous. The CDR3 loop spans 13 amino acids. Germline-derived CDR1 and CDR2 are MRHNA and SNTAGT. V was clipped by 0 bases and J by 11 bases, with 13 bases between them. CDR3 bases: TGTGCCAGCAGTGACTCAAACGGAGGGCGGGCTTTCTTT. Translation: CASSDSNGGRAFF.

V is TRBV24-1 and J is TRBJ2-1, with D perhaps TRBD2 (5 bases). Germline-derived CDR1 and CDR2 are KGHDR and SFDVKD. V was cut by 4 bases and J by 14 bases, with 11 bases left in between. The CDR3 runs to 11 residues. The CDR3 DNA reads as TGTGCCACCAGTGACGGACTGGCGGAGTTCTTC. Protein: CATSDGLAEFF.